The 14 T cell receptor beta chains below all came from one sample that was sequenced in a study of monozygotic twins with cystic fibrosis. Using immunoSEQ multiplex PCR, the repertoire was profiled, and TCRdb retains in-frame clones only, with some absent. The table includes approximately 20,000 clones, around 97% detected once. The specimen was blood. The source is a girl aged 5-17 years with cystic fibrosis.

This chain joins TRBV29-1 and TRBJ1-2; the match to TRBD1 covers 8 bases. With V trimmed by 3 bases and J by 7 bases, 4 bases remained unmatched. The germline gives CDR1 SQVTM, CDR2 ANQGSEA. This CDR3 is built from 12 residues. The CDR3 spells CSVDQGAGGYTF. The CDR3 DNA follows: TGCAGCGTTGACCAGGGGGCGGGTGGCTACACCTTC. The full variable domain, its missing parts supplied by reference TRBV29-1 and TRBJ1-2, is SAVISQKPSRDICQRGTSLTIQCQVDSQVTMMFWYRQQPGQSLTLIATANQGSEATYESGFVIDKFPISRPNLTFSTLTVSNMSPEDSSIYLCSVDQGAGGYTFGSGTRLTVV.

This clone was counted once. The gene calls are TRBV5-1 and TRBJ1-2, with a tentative D call TRBD1 (5 bases). Looked up from germline, CDR1 is SGHRS and CDR2 is YFSETQ. The CDR3 extends over 16 amino acids. Trimming stripped 3 bases from V and 2 bases from J, with 17 bases between. CDR3 amino acids: CASSWGSRNLNYGYTF. CDR3 DNA: TGCGCCAGCAGCTGGGGGTCTCGCAATTTGAACTATGGCTACACCTTC.

This clone has a single count. The V call is TRBV6-6, the J call TRBJ2-1; D is undetermined. The CDR3 loop spans 15 amino acids. Germline assignment: CDR1 MNHNY and CDR2 SVGAGI (reference sequence). The V and J ends lost 2 bases and 6 bases respectively, with 14 bases between them. CDR3 coding DNA: TGTGCCAGCAGTTACCTTTCCGGTTTTGGCAATGAGCAGTTCTTC. Amino acid sequence: CASSYLSGFGNEQFF.

In this sample, this clone turned up once. One end of the junction is discordant with germline, which a read error may explain. The chain employs TRBV7-2 and TRBJ2-3; 7 nucleotides line up with TRBD2. Germline lookup yields CDR1 SGHTA and CDR2 FQGNSA. The CDR3 is 14 residues long. The CDR3 sequence: CASRLAGTTDTQYF. DNA of the CDR3: TGTGCCAGCAGATTAGCGGGTACCACAGATACGCAGTATTTT.

The V call is TRBV6-5, the J call TRBJ1-2; 7 nucleotides match TRBD1. The CDR3 sequence is 15 residues long. CDR1 is MNHEY, CDR2 SVGAGI, per germline. V was clipped by 6 bases and J by 6 bases; unmatched bases: 13. CDR3 protein: CASSQGGSYFHGYTF. CDR3 DNA: TGTGCCAGCAGCCAGGGGGGGTCCTACTTCCATGGCTACACCTTC.

The chain joins TRBV30 to TRBJ2-2; the D is unclear. Germline lookup yields CDR1 GTSNPN and CDR2 SVGIG (reference sequence). This CDR3 has 13 residues. The V end lost 5 bases, the J end lost 4 bases, and 11 bases lay between the germline ends. The DNA for the CDR3 is TGTGCCTGGCATACCCTCCGCACCGGGGAGCTGTTTTTT. Amino acids: CAWHTLRTGELFF. The variable domain in full, completed from reference TRBV30 and TRBJ2-2, reads SQTIHQWPATLVQPVGSPLSLECTVEGTSNPNLYWYRQAAGRGLQLLFYSVGIGQISSEVPQNLSASRPQDRQFILSSKKLLLSDSGFYLCAWHTLRTGELFFGEGSRLTVL.

This clone has a single count. This rearrangement joins TRBV30 to TRBJ1-1; D unclear. CDR3 size: 13 residues. Germline CDR1 GTSNPN, CDR2 SVGIG (reference sequence). Trimming removed 5 bases from V and 0 bases from J, with 10 bases in between. The CDR3 coding sequence is TGTGCCTGGGAAGGACGGTTGAACACTGAAGCTTTCTTT. Its protein is CAWEGRLNTEAFF.

This clone appeared once. V gene TRBV14 combines with J gene TRBJ2-7; no definite D call. The V gene's germline CDR1 is SGHDN and CDR2 FVKESK. V shed 3 bases and J shed 0 bases, with 12 bases lying between them. The CDR3 is 15 amino acids. Here the CDR3 reads CASSHGPLSSYEQYF. The DNA of the CDR3 is TGTGCCAGCAGCCATGGTCCACTCAGCTCCTACGAGCAGTACTTC.

V usage is TRBV27 and J usage is TRBJ1-4; D is perhaps TRBD1 (5 bases). The CDR3 extends over 13 amino acids. CDR1 is MNHEY, CDR2 SMNVEV, per germline (reference sequence). V lost 5 bases and J lost 7, with 11 bases in between. CDR3 in DNA: TGTGCCAGCAGTGCGGGGGTGATTGAAAAACTGTTTTTT. It codes for CASSAGVIEKLFF.

V is TRBV5-6 and J is TRBJ2-1, with a tentative D call TRBD2 (6 bases). The V end lost 2 bases, the J end lost 6 bases, and 24 bases lay between the germline ends. The CDR3 totals 18 residues. In germline, CDR1 is SGHDT, CDR2 YYEEEE. The CDR3 is CASSFGGGSGTGGNEQFF. In DNA, the CDR3 is TGTGCCAGCAGCTTTGGTGGAGGGAGTGGGACTGGAGGCAATGAGCAGTTCTTC.

The chain employs TRBV28 and TRBJ1-1; 8 nucleotides align to TRBD1. From germline, CDR1 is MDHEN and CDR2 SYDVKM. After removal of 5 bases from V and 0 bases from J, the junction contained 17 bases not matched to a gene. The CDR3 loop spans 19 amino acids. The CDR3 DNA reads TGTGCCAGCAGTCTAGATGGATGGGACAGGCTACCTATGAACACTGAAGCTTTCTTT. Its protein is CASSLDGWDRLPMNTEAFF.

This clone was observed a single time. The V gene is TRBV7-8, the J gene TRBJ2-1; no clear D. The CDR3 contains 15 residues. Germline-derived CDR1 and CDR2 are SGHVS and FQNEAQ. V lost 5 bases, J lost 8 bases, and 19 bases lay in between. CDR3 coding DNA: TGTGCCAGCAGCCGAAAAAGAGTTAACCCCCATGAGCAGTTCTTC. It encodes CASSRKRVNPHEQFF.

The CDR3 reads CASSLPDSLYGYTF. Here the CDR3 DNA reads TGCGCCAGCAGCTTGCCGGACAGTCTGTATGGCTACACCTTC. V usage is TRBV5-1 and J usage is TRBJ1-2, with D possibly being TRBD1 (6 bases). The V gene's germline CDR1 is SGHRS and CDR2 YFSETQ. V lost 1 base to trimming and J lost 5 bases, with 12 bases between them. The CDR3 sequence is 14 residues long.

The chain employs TRBV6-5 and TRBJ2-5; D unresolved. In germline, CDR1 is MNHEY, CDR2 SVGAGI. With 5 bases removed from V and 3 bases from J, the gap between germline ends came to 10 bases. The CDR3 totals 13 residues. CDR3 DNA: TGTGCCAGCAGTCCCGACCGGGAAGAGACCCAGTACTTC. It is translated as CASSPDREETQYF.